This T cell receptor (beta chain) was recovered during a study of OX40 agonist ivuxolimab in advanced cancers. Study-wide background: Patients received intravenous ivuxolimab every 2 weeks at 0.01 to 10 mg/kg. Patients enrolled in dose escalation were diagnosed with hepatocellular carcinoma, melanoma, renal cell or head and neck cancer. Study-wide points: On average, CD8+ T cells showed a greater number of expanded clones than CD4+. The study observed clonal expansion of CD4+ and CD8+ blood T cells by week 6 at 0.1 to 3.0 mg/kg.

In regard to this clone: Its target is unknown.

TCRdb keeps only in-frame clones here, not all; method: immunoSEQ multiplex PCR. The data contain some 45,000 clones, about 86% of them singletons. The CDR3 has 17 residues. The trim removed 2 bases at V and 2 bases at J, leaving 7 bases unmatched. Per the germline V gene, CDR1 is SGHVS and CDR2 is FNYEAQ. The sequences come from CD4+ or CD8+ T cells sorted from blood, collected in a trial of the OX40 agonist ivuxolimab. This receptor was identified in an adult with an advanced solid tumor such as melanoma, head and neck, liver or kidney cancer. This chain joins TRBV7-6 and TRBJ2-3; 10 bases match TRBD2. CDR3 loop: CASSLRERGGVTDTQYF. In nucleotides, the CDR3 is TGTGCCAGCAGCTTAAGGGAGCGGGGGGGCGTCACAGATACGCAGTATTTT.